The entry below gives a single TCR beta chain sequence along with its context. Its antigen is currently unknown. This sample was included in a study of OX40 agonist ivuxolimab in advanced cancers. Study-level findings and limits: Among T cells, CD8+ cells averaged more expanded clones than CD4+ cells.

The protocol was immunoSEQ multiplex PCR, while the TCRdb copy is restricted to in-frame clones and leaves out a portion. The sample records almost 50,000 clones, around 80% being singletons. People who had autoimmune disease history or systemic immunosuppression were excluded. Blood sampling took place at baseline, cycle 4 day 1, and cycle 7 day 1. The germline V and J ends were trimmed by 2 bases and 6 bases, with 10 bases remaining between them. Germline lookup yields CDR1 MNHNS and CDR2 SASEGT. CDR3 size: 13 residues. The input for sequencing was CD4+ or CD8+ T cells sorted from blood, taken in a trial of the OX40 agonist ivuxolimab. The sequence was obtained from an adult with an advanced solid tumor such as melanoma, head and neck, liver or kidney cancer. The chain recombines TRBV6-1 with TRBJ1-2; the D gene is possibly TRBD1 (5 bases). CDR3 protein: CASSETGRDGYTF. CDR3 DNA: TGTGCCAGCAGTGAAACAGGTCGGGATGGCTACACCTTC.